This is a list of T cell receptor beta chains from one sample in a study of blood T cell repertoires in COVID-19. Clones were read by immunoSEQ multiplex PCR, and TCRdb kept only the in-frame ones, dropping some. The sample has roughly 350,000 clones; 87% are singletons. The sequenced sample consisted of peripheral blood. The receptors were sampled from a woman aged 45 to 65 with COVID-19, enrolled during active disease. Each CDR3 is given with its conserved first and last residue. D genes are given only for firm matches. Only part of the rows carry a size: once, few, many, or a class if the clone is expanded.

TRBJ1-2	-	TRBV19	-	CASSIDPQAGLSYGYTF	TGTGCCAGTAGTATAGATCCTCAGGCAGGGCTAAGCTATGGCTACACCTTC
TRBJ1-5	-	TRBV6-2/TRBV6-3	TRBD1	CASSYQDRGLQPQHF	TGTGCCAGCAGTTACCAGGACAGGGGTCTTCAGCCCCAGCATTTT
TRBJ1-2	-	TRBV23-1	-	CASSQSPQEWSGYTF	TGCGCCAGCAGTCAATCCCCACAGGAGTGGAGTGGCTACACCTTC
TRBJ1-1	-	TRBV7-2	-	CASSLVQDKRRENTEAFF	TGTGCCAGCAGCTTAGTCCAGGACAAGAGGCGGGAGAACACTGAAGCTTTCTTT
TRBJ1-4	-	TRBV30	-	CAWSPRNEKLFF	TGTGCCTGGAGTCCGAGAAATGAAAAACTGTTTTTT
TRBJ2-2	-	TRBV6-1	TRBD1	CASSDRGPRELFF	TGTGCCAGCAGTGACAGGGGGCCTCGGGAGCTGTTTTTT
TRBJ2-5	-	TRBV5-4	-	CASSPSQGKEETQYF	TGTGCCAGCAGCCCCAGTCAGGGGAAAGAAGAGACCCAGTACTTC
TRBJ1-6	-	TRBV6-1	-	CASSERGPYNSPLHF	TGTGCCAGCAGTGAAAGGGGTCCCTATAATTCACCCCTCCACTTT
TRBJ2-6	-	TRBV30	TRBD1	CAWENRGLLGANVLTF	TGTGCCTGGGAAAACAGGGGGCTGCTAGGGGCCAACGTCCTGACTTTC
TRBJ2-1	-	TRBV11-3	TRBD2	CASSPRLAGDNEQFF	TGTGCCAGCAGCCCTCGACTAGCGGGAGACAATGAGCAGTTCTTC
TRBJ1-5	-	TRBV7-6	-	CASSPSGSVLGQPQHF	TGTGCCAGCAGCCCAAGCGGATCGGTCCTCGGGCAGCCCCAGCATTTT
TRBJ2-7	-	TRBV10-3	-	CAISESQGSYEQYF	TGTGCCATCAGTGAGTCACAGGGATCCTACGAGCAGTACTTC
TRBJ2-3	-	TRBV11-1	-	CASSLPGLARTDTQYF	TGTGCCAGCAGTTTACCGGGACTGGCCCGCACAGATACGCAGTATTTT
TRBJ2-7	-	TRBV4-2	TRBD2	CASSQERTGGPAYEQYF	TGTGCCAGCAGCCAAGAAAGGACGGGAGGGCCAGCCTACGAGCAGTACTTC
TRBJ2-4	-	TRBV11-3	TRBD2	CASQAGGSPGGKNIQYF	TGTGCCAGCCAAGCGGGCGGGAGCCCGGGGGGCAAAAACATTCAGTACTTC
TRBJ1-3	-	TRBV6-5	TRBD1	CASSPGTGRNTIYF	TGTGCCAGCAGCCCCGGGACAGGGAGAAACACCATATATTTT
TRBJ2-5	once	TRBV5-1	TRBD2	CASSKAGTSGSQETQYF	TGCGCCAGCAGCAAGGCCGGGACTAGCGGGTCACAAGAGACCCAGTACTTC
TRBJ1-1	-	TRBV5-1	-	CASRGGREAFF	TGCGCCAGCAGGGGGGGAAGGGAAGCTTTCTTT
TRBJ1-4	-	TRBV5-1	TRBD1	CASTWGQGARSSEKLFF	TGCGCCAGCACTTGGGGACAGGGGGCGCGGTCTTCTGAAAAACTGTTTTTT
TRBJ1-2	-	TRBV7-9	TRBD1	CASSISQGAVDGYTF	TGTGCCAGCAGCATCAGTCAGGGGGCGGTAGATGGCTACACCTTC
TRBJ2-7	-	TRBV19	TRBD1	CASSISSGQIYEQYF	TGTGCCAGTAGTATATCATCGGGACAGATCTACGAGCAGTACTTC
TRBJ2-5	-	TRBV19	TRBD2	CASSSRLAGYQETQYF	TGTGCCAGTAGTTCCAGACTAGCGGGTTACCAAGAGACCCAGTACTTC
TRBJ1-2	-	TRBV6-5	-	CASTQSGGDYGYTF	TGTGCCAGCACCCAGTCGGGGGGGGACTATGGCTACACCTTC
TRBJ2-3	once	TRBV6-1	-	CASSDMFYSTDTQYF	TGTGCCAGCAGTGATATGTTCTATAGCACAGATACGCAGTATTTT
TRBJ2-7	-	TRBV5-1	TRBD2	CASSFGSGPASEQYF	TGCGCCAGCAGCTTTGGTAGCGGGCCTGCGAGCGAGCAGTACTTC